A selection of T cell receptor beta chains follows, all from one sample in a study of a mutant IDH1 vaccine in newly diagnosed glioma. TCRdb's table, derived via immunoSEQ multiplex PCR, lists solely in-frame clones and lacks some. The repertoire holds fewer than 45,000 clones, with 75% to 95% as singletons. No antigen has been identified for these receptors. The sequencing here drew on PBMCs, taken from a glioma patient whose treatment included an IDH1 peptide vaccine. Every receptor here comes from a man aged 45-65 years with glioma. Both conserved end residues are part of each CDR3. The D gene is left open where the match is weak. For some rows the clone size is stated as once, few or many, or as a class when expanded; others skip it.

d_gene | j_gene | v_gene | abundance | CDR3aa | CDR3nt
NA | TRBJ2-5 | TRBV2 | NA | CASSDGQETQYF | TGTGCCAGCAGTGACGGACAAGAGACCCAGTACTTC
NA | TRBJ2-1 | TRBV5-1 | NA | CASSFGIEQFF | TGCGCCAGCAGCTTTGGGATTGAGCAGTTCTTC
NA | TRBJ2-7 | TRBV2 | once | CASSDRRPNYEQYF | TGTGCCAGCAGTGACCGGCGACCAAATTACGAGCAGTACTTC
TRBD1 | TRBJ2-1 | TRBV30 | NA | CAWSSGQLYNEQFF | TGTGCCTGGAGTTCGGGACAGCTCTACAATGAGCAGTTCTTC
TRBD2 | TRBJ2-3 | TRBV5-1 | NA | CASSTAGGPRTDTQYF | TGCGCCAGCAGCACAGCGGGGGGGCCCCGGACAGATACGCAGTATTTT
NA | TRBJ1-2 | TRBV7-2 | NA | CASSPGTVNYGYTF | TGTGCCAGCAGCCCCGGGACGGTTAACTATGGCTACACCTTC
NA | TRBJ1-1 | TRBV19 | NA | CASIKGGTANTEAFF | TGTGCCAGTATTAAGGGGGGGACGGCGAACACTGAAGCTTTCTTT
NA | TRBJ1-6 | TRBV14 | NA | CASSQDFIYSPLHF | TGTGCCAGCAGCCAAGATTTCATTTATTCACCCCTCCACTTT
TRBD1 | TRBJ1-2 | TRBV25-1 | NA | CASSEQGQGAGYTF | TGTGCCAGCAGTGAACAAGGACAGGGGGCTGGCTACACCTTC
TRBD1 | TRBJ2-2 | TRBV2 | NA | CASRTGGTGELFF | TGTGCCAGCAGAACAGGGGGCACCGGGGAGCTGTTTTTT
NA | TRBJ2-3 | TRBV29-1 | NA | CSVGAQYF | TGCAGCGTTGGGGCGCAGTATTTT
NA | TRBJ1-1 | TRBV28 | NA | CASSLWRKMNTEAFF | TGTGCCAGCAGTTTATGGAGAAAAATGAACACTGAAGCTTTCTTT
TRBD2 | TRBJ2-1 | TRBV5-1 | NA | CASMGGSSYNEQFF | TGCGCCAGCATGGGCGGGAGCTCCTACAATGAGCAGTTCTTC
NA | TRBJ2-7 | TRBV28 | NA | CASSVSGAGGYEQYF | TGTGCCAGCAGTGTTTCCGGGGCTGGGGGCTACGAGCAGTACTTC
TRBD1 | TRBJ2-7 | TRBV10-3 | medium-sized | CAISDRDRDSYEQYF | TGTGCCATCAGTGACAGGGACAGGGACTCCTACGAGCAGTACTTC
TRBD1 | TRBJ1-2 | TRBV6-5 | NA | CASHRPGQGHGYTF | TGTGCCAGCCATAGACCAGGACAGGGCCATGGCTACACCTTC